This T cell receptor beta chain is from a study of T cell changes during pregnancy in multiple sclerosis. The sample holds a few counts of this clone. Assay used: immunoSEQ multiplex PCR; TCRdb lists only in-frame clones, some missing. The sample consists of about 53,000 clones, approximately 91% of them appearing once. Germline CDR1 is MNHEY and CDR2 is SVGAGI. V was trimmed by 6 bases and J by 4 bases, leaving 12 bases between them. The length of the CDR3 is 13 residues. The TCR sequence derives from a female donor with multiple sclerosis, enrolled in a pregnancy study. V and J are TRBV6-5 and TRBJ1-2; D perhaps matches TRBD1 (5 bases). Source: CD4+ T cells from peripheral blood mononuclear cells, taken in the third trimester of pregnancy. This CDR3 is CASSQDSSYGYTF. CDR3 coding DNA: TGTGCCAGCAGCCAAGACAGCAGCTATGGCTACACCTTC.